This T cell receptor (beta chain) came from a study of CD8 T cells in ankylosing spondylitis. Overall study findings and caveats: Prior literature has documented some motif variants in synovial fluid and blood from reactive arthritis. Matched ankylosing spondylitis synovial fluid reportedly showed significant enrichment of disease-linked clones.

Construction of TCR beta libraries was performed using quantitative 5'-RACE with molecular barcodes. Using its own MiXCR run on the 5' RACE reads, TCRdb lists one record per CDR3 protein. The sample records some 63,000 distinct CDR3 sequences, 6% to 8% being singletons. For this clonotype: Its target is not known.

The germline CDR1 and CDR2 sequences are MDHEN and SYDVKM. Germline trimming cut 5 bases from V and 5 bases from J; bases unmatched to any gene: 7. The CDR3 length is 15 residues. This TCR derives from a male donor with ankylosing spondylitis. The rearrangement joins TRBV28 to TRBJ2-3; TRBD1 matches at 10 bases. Input material: synovial fluid, either unsorted or a sorted T cell fraction (not recorded which). CDR3: CASSTWDRGRDTQYF. In DNA form, the CDR3 reads TGTGCCAGCAGTACTTGGGACAGGGGCCGAGATACGCAGTATTTT.